The 18 T cell receptor beta chains below come from one sample, sequenced in a study of T cells after yellow fever vaccination. TCRdb passed the 5' RACE reads through MiXCR, listing each CDR3 protein once. The sample lists some 120,000 distinct CDR3 sequences; 8.9% were seen once. Sample: CD8+ T cells sorted from PBMCs, taken on the day of the yellow fever booster vaccination. The origin of the receptors is a man aged 18 to 29 who received the YFV17D yellow fever vaccine.

This clonotype has at least ten counts. The rearrangement uses TRBV7-9 and TRBJ2-3, with D maybe TRBD2 (6 bases). This CDR3 region has 11 residues. Germline lookup yields CDR1 SEHNR and CDR2 FQNEAQ (reference sequence). The V end was cut by 5 bases, the J end by 8 bases, with 8 bases between. The DNA for the CDR3 is TGTGCCAGCAGCCCACTAGCTACGCAGTATTTT. This translates into CASSPLATQYF.

This clonotype has just a few counts. The V call is TRBV4-1, the J call TRBJ2-7; D perhaps matches TRBD2 (6 bases). Deletions cut 0 bases from V and 2 bases from J, with 14 bases between. This CDR3 region has 16 residues. Germline CDR1 and CDR2: MGHRA and YSYEKL. The CDR3 coding sequence is TGCGCCAGCAGCCAAGATCTTGGTGGGGAGGCCTACGAGCAGTACTTC. Protein product: CASSQDLGGEAYEQYF.

The sample holds one count of this clonotype. The chain has TRBV4-1 and TRBJ2-3; 7 bases are shared with TRBD1. V gave up 4 bases and J gave up 2 bases; unmatched junction bases: 9. CDR3 length: 16 amino acids. Germline V lookup: CDR1 MGHRA, CDR2 YSYEKL. The CDR3 DNA reads TGCGCCAGCAGCCTGGACCGGACAGGTTCCACAGATACGCAGTATTTT. Encoded protein: CASSLDRTGSTDTQYF.

V and J are TRBV7-3 and TRBJ1-1; D is uncertain. Germline V gives CDR1 SGHTA, CDR2 FQGTGA. Trimming cost V 2 bases and J 6 bases, with 10 bases left between them. The CDR3 covers 13 residues. The DNA for the CDR3 is TGTGCCAGCAGCTTAGGTTCGGCGGCTGAAGCTTTCTTT. This encodes CASSLGSAAEAFF.

This clonotype was seen many times. The chain is built from TRBV14 and TRBJ2-7; a weak D match, TRBD1 (6 bases). The V end was cut by 1 base, the J end by 4 bases, with 11 bases between. The CDR3 extends over 14 amino acids. The germline V gene encodes CDR1 SGHDN and CDR2 FVKESK. The CDR3 loop is CASSQAGDGYEQYV. For the CDR3, the DNA is TGTGCCAGCAGCCAAGCAGGGGATGGGTACGAGCAGTACGTC.

This clonotype has only a few counts. This rearrangement joins TRBV29-1 to TRBJ1-2; unclear D gene. Trimming cost V 7 bases and J 8 bases, with 17 bases left between them. CDR1 and CDR2 (germline): SQVTM, ANQGSEA. This CDR3 is 12 amino acids long. The CDR3 nucleotides are TGCAGCGCAATCTGGGGAGAATGGGGCTACACCTTC. Its translation is CSAIWGEWGYTF.

The rearrangement uses TRBV20-1 and TRBJ1-1; D possibly corresponds to TRBD1 (5 bases). The CDR3 consists of 11 residues. Germline V gives CDR1 DFQATT, CDR2 SNEGSKA (reference sequence). With 5 bases removed from V and 5 bases from J, the gap between germline ends came to 9 bases. The CDR3 region has the DNA TGCAGTGCTCTGGGGGAGACTGAAGCTTTCTTT. Protein product: CSALGETEAFF.

There are a few counts of this clonotype. The chain carries TRBV4-3 and TRBJ2-7; tentative D call: TRBD2 (5 bases). V lost 1 base, J lost 0 bases, and 10 bases lay in between. CDR1 LGHNA and CDR2 YSLEER come from the germline V gene. The CDR3 covers 15 residues. The CDR3 sequence: CASSQARGASYEQYF. CDR3 in DNA: TGCGCCAGCAGCCAAGCACGGGGTGCCTCCTACGAGCAGTACTTC.

This clonotype has a handful of counts. V gene TRBV4-2 combines with J gene TRBJ1-2; D gene uncertain. The germline V and J ends were trimmed by 4 bases and 3 bases, with 15 bases remaining between them. This CDR3 has 15 amino acids. Germline values: CDR1 LGHNA, CDR2 YNFKEQ. The CDR3 bases are TGTGCCAGCAGCCGCCCGCCCGTTTGGTACTATGGCTACACCTTC. The encoded protein is CASSRPPVWYYGYTF.

The chain recombines TRBV5-1 with TRBJ2-1, with D unresolved. Between the trimmed V and J ends, which lost 3 bases and 4 bases, there was a span of 11 bases. The CDR3 totals 14 residues. Looked up from germline, CDR1 is SGHRS and CDR2 is YFSETQ. DNA for the CDR3: TGCGCCAGCAGCTCGAGCACCGCATACAATGAGCAGTTCTTC. Amino acids: CASSSSTAYNEQFF.

The CDR3 bases are TGTGCCAGCAGTCGGGACGGGTTCCCAAGTGGGAGCTACACCTTC. Amino acid sequence: CASSRDGFPSGSYTF. The genes are TRBV12-3 or TRBV12-4 and TRBJ1-2; D may be TRBD1 (5 bases). V was trimmed by 5 bases and J by 9 bases, leaving 22 bases between them. The CDR3 is 15 residues long.

This clonotype was recorded at least ten times. The rearrangement uses TRBV7-2 and TRBJ2-7; D not resolved. Germline V CDR1 and CDR2: SGHTA, FQGNSA. The CDR3 consists of 13 residues. V was pared by 0 bases and J by 3 bases, with 6 bases between. The CDR3, as DNA: TGTGCCAGCAGCTTAGCGGCCGGCTACGAGCAGTACTTC. It yields the protein CASSLAAGYEQYF.

This clonotype was detected many times. The genes are TRBV7-8 and TRBJ2-1, with 10 nucleotides matching TRBD2. The CDR3 sequence is 14 residues long. With 3 bases clipped from V and 8 bases from J, the junction kept 4 bases outside the gene matches. Looked up from germline, CDR1 is SGHVS and CDR2 is FQNEAQ. The CDR3 DNA reads TGTGCCAGCAGCTTGGGGCTAGCGGGGGATGAGCAGTTCTTC. Its translation: CASSLGLAGDEQFF.

V usage is TRBV30 and J usage is TRBJ2-2; 7 nucleotides align to TRBD2. The CDR3 has 13 residues. Germline V lookup: CDR1 GTSNPN, CDR2 SVGIG (reference sequence). The CDR3 loop is CACRGDYTGELFF. For the CDR3, the DNA is TGTGCTTGCCGGGGGGACTACACCGGGGAGCTGTTTTTT.

The J gene is TRBJ2-7, the V gene TRBV4-1; D remains unclear. V dropped 1 base and J dropped 6 bases, with 16 bases sitting between them. In germline, CDR1 is MGHRA, CDR2 YSYEKL. This CDR3 comprises 15 residues. As DNA, the CDR3 is TGCGCCAGCAGCCAAGGTACGGACCTCCTTCGCGAGCAGTACTTC. It encodes CASSQGTDLLREQYF.

This clonotype was counted only a few times. The rearrangement links TRBV3-1 to TRBJ1-1; unclear D gene. The germline CDR1 and CDR2 sequences are LGHDT and YNNKEL (reference sequence). This CDR3 is built from 14 residues. Trimming took 3 bases from V and 0 from J, leaving 8 bases between them. The CDR3 is CASSQWGLNTEAFF. DNA for the CDR3: TGTGCCAGCAGCCAGTGGGGATTGAACACTGAAGCTTTCTTT.

This clonotype has more than one count but fewer than ten. This sequence joins TRBV7-2 and TRBJ2-2; 8 nucleotides match TRBD1. The CDR3 sequence is 16 residues long. Trimming cost V 3 bases and J 3 bases; bases outside gene matches: 6. Germline assignment: CDR1 SGHTA and CDR2 FQGNSA. In DNA form, the CDR3 reads TGTGCCAGCAGCTTTTTGGAGACAGGGGACACCGGGGAGCTGTTTTTT. Translating gives CASSFLETGDTGELFF.

The chain couples TRBV12-3 or TRBV12-4 to TRBJ2-5, with TRBD2 as a possible D gene (5 bases). Trimming pared 8 bases from V and 5 bases from J, leaving 18 bases between. This CDR3 has 14 residues. For the CDR3, the DNA is TGTGCCAGCGGGTCTTCAACTAGTTGGGAGACCCAGTACTTC. This codes for CASGSSTSWETQYF.